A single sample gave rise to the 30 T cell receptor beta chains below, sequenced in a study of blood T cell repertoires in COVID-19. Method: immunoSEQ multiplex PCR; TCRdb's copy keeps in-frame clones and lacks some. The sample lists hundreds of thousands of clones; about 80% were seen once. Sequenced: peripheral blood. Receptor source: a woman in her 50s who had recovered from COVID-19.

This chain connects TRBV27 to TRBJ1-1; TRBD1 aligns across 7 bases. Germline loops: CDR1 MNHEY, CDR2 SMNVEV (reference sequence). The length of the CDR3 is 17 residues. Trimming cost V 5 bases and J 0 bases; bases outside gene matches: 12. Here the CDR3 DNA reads TGTGCCAGCAGTCTAGGGGACAGCAACCCCATGAACACTGAAGCTTTCTTT. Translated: CASSLGDSNPMNTEAFF.

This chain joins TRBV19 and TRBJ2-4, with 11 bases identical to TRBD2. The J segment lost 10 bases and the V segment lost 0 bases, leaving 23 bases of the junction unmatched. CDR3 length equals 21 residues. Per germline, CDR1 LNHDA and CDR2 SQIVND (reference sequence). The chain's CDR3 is CASSIDGGGRLAGGKRKIQYF. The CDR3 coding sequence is TGTGCCAGTAGTATAGATGGGGGTGGGCGCCTAGCGGGAGGTAAAAGGAAGATTCAGTACTTC.

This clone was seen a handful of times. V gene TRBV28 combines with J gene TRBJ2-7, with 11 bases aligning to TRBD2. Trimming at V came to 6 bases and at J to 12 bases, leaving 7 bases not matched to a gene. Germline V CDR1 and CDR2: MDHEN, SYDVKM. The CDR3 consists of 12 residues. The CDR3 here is CASRASGRKWYF. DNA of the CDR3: TGTGCCAGCAGGGCTAGCGGGAGGAAGTGGTACTTC.

CDR3 in DNA: TGTGCCAGCAGTTCCGGGGACTTTGGGAGAGAGACCCAGTACTTC. This encodes CASSSGDFGRETQYF. The chain carries TRBV6-2 or TRBV6-3 and TRBJ2-5; D is perhaps TRBD2 (6 bases). The germline gives CDR1 MNHEY, CDR2 SVGEGT. CDR3 length equals 15 residues. Trimming took 4 bases from V and 4 from J, leaving 16 bases between them.

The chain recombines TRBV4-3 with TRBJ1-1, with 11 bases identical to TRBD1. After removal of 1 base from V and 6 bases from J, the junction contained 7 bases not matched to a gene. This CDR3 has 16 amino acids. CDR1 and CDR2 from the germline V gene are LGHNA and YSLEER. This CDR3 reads CASSQVGTGGLAEAFF. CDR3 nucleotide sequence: TGCGCCAGCAGCCAAGTCGGGACAGGGGGATTAGCTGAAGCTTTCTTT.

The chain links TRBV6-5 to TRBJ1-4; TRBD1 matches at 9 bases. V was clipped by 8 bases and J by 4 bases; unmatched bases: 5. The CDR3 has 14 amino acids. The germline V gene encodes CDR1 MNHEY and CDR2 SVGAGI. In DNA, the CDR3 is TGTGCCAGCGGCCGGGACAGGGTTAATGAAAAACTGTTTTTT. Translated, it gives CASGRDRVNEKLFF.

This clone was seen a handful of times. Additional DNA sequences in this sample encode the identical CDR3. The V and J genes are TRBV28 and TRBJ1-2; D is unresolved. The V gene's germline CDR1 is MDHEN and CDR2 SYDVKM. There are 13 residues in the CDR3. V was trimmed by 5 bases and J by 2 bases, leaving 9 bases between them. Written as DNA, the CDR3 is TGTGCCAGCAGTCGTACGGTAAACTATGGCTACACCTTC. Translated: CASSRTVNYGYTF.

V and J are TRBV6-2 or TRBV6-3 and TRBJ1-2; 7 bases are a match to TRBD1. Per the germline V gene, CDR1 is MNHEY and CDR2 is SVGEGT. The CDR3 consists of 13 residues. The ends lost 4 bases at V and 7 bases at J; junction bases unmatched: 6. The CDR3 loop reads CASSSGDSGGYTF. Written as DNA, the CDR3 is TGTGCCAGCAGTTCTGGGGACAGTGGTGGCTACACCTTC.

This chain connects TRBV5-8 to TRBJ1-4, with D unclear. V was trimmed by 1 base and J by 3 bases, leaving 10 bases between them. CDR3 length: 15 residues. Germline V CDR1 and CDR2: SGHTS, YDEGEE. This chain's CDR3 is CASSLSRAANEKLFF. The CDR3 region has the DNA TGTGCCAGCAGCTTGTCCCGCGCGGCTAATGAAAAACTGTTTTTT.

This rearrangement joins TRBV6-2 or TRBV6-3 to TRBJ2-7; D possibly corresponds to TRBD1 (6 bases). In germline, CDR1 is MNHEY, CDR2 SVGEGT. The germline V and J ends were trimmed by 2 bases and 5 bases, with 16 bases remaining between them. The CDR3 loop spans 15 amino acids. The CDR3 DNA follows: TGTGCCAGCAGTTACAACAGGCAGGGGAGAAACGAGCAGTACTTC. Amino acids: CASSYNRQGRNEQYF.

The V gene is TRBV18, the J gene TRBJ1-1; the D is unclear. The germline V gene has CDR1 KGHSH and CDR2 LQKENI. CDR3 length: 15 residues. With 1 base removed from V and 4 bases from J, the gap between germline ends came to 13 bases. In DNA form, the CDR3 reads TGTGCCAGCTCACCACGTACCCACATCCTCACTGAAGCTTTCTTT. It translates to CASSPRTHILTEAFF. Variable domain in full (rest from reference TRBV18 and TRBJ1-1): NAGVMQNPRHLVRRRGQEARLRCSPMKGHSHVYWYRQLPEEGLKFMVYLQKENIIDESGMPKERFSAEFPKEGPSILRIQQVVRGDSAAYFCASSPRTHILTEAFFGQGTRLTVV.

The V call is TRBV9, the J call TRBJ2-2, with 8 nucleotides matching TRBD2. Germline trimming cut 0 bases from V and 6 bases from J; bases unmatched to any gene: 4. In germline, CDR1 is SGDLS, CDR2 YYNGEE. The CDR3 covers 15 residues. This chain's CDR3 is CASSVVAGGSGELFF. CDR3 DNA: TGTGCCAGCAGCGTAGTGGCGGGGGGCTCCGGGGAGCTGTTTTTT.

Here the CDR3 DNA reads TGTGCCAGCAGGGACAGGGCGGAAGGAAACACCATATATTTT. It is translated as CASRDRAEGNTIYF. V is TRBV6-5 and J is TRBJ1-3; the match to TRBD1 covers 8 bases. The CDR3 runs to 14 residues. The J segment lost 4 bases and the V segment lost 6 bases, leaving 5 bases of the junction unmatched. CDR1 and CDR2 (germline): MNHEY, SVGAGI.

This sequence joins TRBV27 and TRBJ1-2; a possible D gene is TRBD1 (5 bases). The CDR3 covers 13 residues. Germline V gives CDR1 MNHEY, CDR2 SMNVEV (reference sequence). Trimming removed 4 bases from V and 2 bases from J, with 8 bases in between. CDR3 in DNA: TGTGCCAGCAGTTCCCGACAGAACTATGGCTACACCTTC. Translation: CASSSRQNYGYTF.

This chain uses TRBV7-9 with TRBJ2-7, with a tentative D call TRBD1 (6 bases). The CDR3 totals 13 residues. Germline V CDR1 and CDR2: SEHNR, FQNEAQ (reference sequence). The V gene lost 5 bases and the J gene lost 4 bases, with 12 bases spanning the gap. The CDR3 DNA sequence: TGTGCCAGCAGCCCTAGACAGGTTTACGAGCAGTACTTC. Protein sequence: CASSPRQVYEQYF.

In DNA, the CDR3 is TGCAGCGTTGAATCCCTGACAATGAACACTGAAGCTTTCTTT. Its protein product is CSVESLTMNTEAFF. The chain has TRBV29-1 and TRBJ1-1; D call uncertain. V lost 2 bases and J lost 0, with 10 bases in between. This CDR3 spans 14 amino acids. Germline V CDR1 and CDR2: SQVTM, ANQGSEA.

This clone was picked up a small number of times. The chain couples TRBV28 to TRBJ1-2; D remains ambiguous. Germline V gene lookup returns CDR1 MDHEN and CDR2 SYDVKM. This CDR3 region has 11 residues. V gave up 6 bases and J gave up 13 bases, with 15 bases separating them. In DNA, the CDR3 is TGTGCCAGCAGCCTGTTCTACGGTCCCACCTTC. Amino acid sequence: CASSLFYGPTF.

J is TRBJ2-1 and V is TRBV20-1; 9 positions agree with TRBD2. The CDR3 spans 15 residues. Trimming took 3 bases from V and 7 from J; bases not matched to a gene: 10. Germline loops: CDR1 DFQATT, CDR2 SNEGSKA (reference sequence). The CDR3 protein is CSASKPGLAENEQFF. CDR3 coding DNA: TGCAGTGCTAGTAAGCCGGGACTAGCTGAGAATGAGCAGTTCTTC.

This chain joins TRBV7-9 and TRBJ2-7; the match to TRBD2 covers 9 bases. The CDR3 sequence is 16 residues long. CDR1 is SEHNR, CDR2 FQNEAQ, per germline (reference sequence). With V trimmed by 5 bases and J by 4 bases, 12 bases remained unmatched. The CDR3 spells CASSLLGGLAGYEQYF. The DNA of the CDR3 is TGTGCCAGCAGCCTACTGGGGGGACTAGCTGGATACGAGCAGTACTTC.

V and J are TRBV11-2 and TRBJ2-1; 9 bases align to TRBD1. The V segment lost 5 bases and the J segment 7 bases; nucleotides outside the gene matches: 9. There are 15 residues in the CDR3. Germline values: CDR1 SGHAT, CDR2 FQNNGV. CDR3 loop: CASSERTGALNEQFF. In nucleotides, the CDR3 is TGTGCCAGCAGCGAGAGGACAGGGGCCCTTAATGAGCAGTTCTTC.

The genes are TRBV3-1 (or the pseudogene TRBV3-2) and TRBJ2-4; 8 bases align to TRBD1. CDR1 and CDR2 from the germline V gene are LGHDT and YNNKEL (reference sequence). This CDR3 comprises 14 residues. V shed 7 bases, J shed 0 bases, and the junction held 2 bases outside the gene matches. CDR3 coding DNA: TGTGCCAGCACCAGGGGGCTAGCCAAAAACATTCAGTACTTC. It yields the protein CASTRGLAKNIQYF.

CDR3 region: CASSSYRDSYQPQHF. The CDR3, as DNA: TGTGCCAGCAGCTCCTACCGGGACAGCTATCAGCCCCAGCATTTT. This chain links TRBV6-5 with TRBJ1-5; 7 bases align to TRBD1. V lost 6 bases and J lost 5; bases outside the gene matches: 10. The CDR3 runs 15 residues. From germline, CDR1 is MNHEY and CDR2 SVGAGI.

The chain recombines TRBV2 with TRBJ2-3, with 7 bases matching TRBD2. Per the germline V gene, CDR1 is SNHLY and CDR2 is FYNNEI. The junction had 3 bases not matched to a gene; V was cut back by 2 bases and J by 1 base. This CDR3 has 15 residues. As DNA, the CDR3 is TGTGCCAGCAGTGAAAGGACTAGGCGCACAGATACGCAGTATTTT. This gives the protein CASSERTRRTDTQYF.

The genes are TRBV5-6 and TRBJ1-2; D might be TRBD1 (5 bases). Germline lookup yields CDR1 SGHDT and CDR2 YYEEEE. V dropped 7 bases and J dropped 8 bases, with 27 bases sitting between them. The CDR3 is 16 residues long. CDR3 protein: CASAPGERLGIAGYTF. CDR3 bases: TGTGCCAGCGCGCCGGGGGAGCGGTTGGGGATTGCGGGCTACACCTTC. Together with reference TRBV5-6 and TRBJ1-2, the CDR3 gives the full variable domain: DAGVTQSPTHLIKTRGQQVTLRCSPKSGHDTVSWYQQALGQGPQFIFQYYEEEERQRGNFPDRFSGHQFPNYSSELNVNALLLGDSALYLCASAPGERLGIAGYTFGSGTRLTVV.

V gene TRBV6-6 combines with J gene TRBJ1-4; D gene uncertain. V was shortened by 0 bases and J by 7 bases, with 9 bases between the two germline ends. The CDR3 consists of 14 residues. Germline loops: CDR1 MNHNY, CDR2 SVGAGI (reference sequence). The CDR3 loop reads CASSYSEVREKLFF. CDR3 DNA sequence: TGTGCCAGCAGTTACTCTGAGGTCCGTGAAAAACTGTTTTTT.

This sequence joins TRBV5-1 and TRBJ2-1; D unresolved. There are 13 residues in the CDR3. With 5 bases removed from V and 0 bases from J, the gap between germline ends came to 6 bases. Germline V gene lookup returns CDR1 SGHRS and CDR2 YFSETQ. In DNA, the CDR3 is TGCGCCAGCAGTCCTAACTCCTACAATGAGCAGTTCTTC. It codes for CASSPNSYNEQFF. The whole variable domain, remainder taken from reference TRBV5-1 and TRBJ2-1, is KAGVTQTPRYLIKTRGQQVTLSCSPISGHRSVSWYQQTPGQGLQFLFEYFSETQRNKGNFPGRFSGRQFSNSRSEMNVSTLELGDSALYLCASSPNSYNEQFFGPGTRLTVL.

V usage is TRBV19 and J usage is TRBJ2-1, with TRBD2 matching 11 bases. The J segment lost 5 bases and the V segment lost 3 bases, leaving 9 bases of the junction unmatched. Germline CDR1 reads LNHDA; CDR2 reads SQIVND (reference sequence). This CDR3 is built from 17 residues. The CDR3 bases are TGTGCCAGTAGTATTCTAGCGGGAGGCGTCCCCCACAATGAGCAGTTCTTC. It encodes CASSILAGGVPHNEQFF. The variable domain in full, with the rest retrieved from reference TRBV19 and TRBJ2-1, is DGGITQSPKYLFRKEGQNVTLSCEQNLNHDAMYWYRQDPGQGLRLIYYSQIVNDFQKGDIAEGYSVSREKKESFPLTVTSAQKNPTAFYLCASSILAGGVPHNEQFFGPGTRLTVL.

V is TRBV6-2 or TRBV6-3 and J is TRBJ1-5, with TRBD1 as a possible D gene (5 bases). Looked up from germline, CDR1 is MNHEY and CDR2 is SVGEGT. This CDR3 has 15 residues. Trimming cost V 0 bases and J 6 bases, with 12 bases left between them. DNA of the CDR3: TGTGCCAGCAGTTACTCGCCGGGGGGGGGTCAGCCCCAGCATTTT. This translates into CASSYSPGGGQPQHF.

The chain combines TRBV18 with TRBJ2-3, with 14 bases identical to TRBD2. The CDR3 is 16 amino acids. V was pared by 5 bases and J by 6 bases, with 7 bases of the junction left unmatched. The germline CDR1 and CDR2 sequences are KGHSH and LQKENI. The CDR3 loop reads CASSAGLAGGPDTQYF. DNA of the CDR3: TGTGCCAGCTCAGCCGGACTAGCGGGAGGTCCCGATACGCAGTATTTT.

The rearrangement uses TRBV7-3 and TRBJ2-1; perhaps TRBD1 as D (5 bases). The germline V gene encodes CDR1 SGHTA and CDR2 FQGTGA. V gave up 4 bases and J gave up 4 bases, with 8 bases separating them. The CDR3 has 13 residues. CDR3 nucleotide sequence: TGTGCCAGCAGCTCGGCAGGGTACAATGAGCAGTTCTTC. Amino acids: CASSSAGYNEQFF.